Following are 9 T cell receptor beta chains from one sample sequenced in a study of technical replicates of blood from several donors. Sequenced by immunoSEQ multiplex PCR; TCRdb stores in-frame clones only, minus some. This sample has over 50,000 clones, with 94% found just once. The specimen was T cells isolated from PBMCs. These receptor sequences come from a human donor in good health.

J is TRBJ1-6 and V is TRBV9, with D perhaps matching TRBD1 (5 bases). This CDR3 has 18 residues. Germline CDR1 SGDLS, CDR2 YYNGEE. V lost 4 bases and J lost 0, with 17 bases in between. The CDR3 loop reads CASSSGGSLSSYNSPLHF. The DNA for the CDR3 is TGTGCCAGCAGCTCCGGGGGAAGCTTAAGCTCCTATAATTCACCCCTCCACTTT. The full variable domain, in which reference TRBV9 and TRBJ1-6 provide the parts outside the CDR3, is DSGVTQTPKHLITATGQRVTLRCSPRSGDLSVYWYQQSLDQGLQFLIQYYNGEERAKGNILERFSAQQFPDLHSELNLSSLELGDSALYFCASSSGGSLSSYNSPLHFGNGTRLTVT.

The rearrangement uses TRBV6-6 and TRBJ1-5; D is undetermined. Germline lookup yields CDR1 MNHNY and CDR2 SVGAGI (reference sequence). CDR3 size: 15 residues. V lost 1 base to trimming and J lost 5 bases, with 12 bases between them. CDR3 sequence reads: CASSYYSGIDQPQHF. The CDR3 nucleotides are TGTGCCAGCAGTTACTATTCGGGGATCGATCAGCCCCAGCATTTT.

V usage is TRBV29-1 and J usage is TRBJ2-5, with 7 bases identical to TRBD1. V lost 8 bases and J lost 4; bases outside the gene matches: 10. This CDR3 comprises 13 residues. The germline V gene encodes CDR1 SQVTM and CDR2 ANQGSEA. CDR3 nucleotide sequence: TGCAGCTTCACCGGACAGGACATAGAGACCCAGTACTTC. As protein: CSFTGQDIETQYF.

The V gene is TRBV18, the J gene TRBJ1-4; 7 nucleotides align to TRBD1. The CDR3 is 15 residues long. CDR1 is KGHSH and CDR2 is LQKENI in the germline V gene. Trimming at V came to 5 bases and at J to 7 bases, leaving 10 bases not matched to a gene. In nucleotides, the CDR3 is TGTGCCAGCTCAGGATTGACAGGGCGGAGTGAAAAACTGTTTTTT. This translates into CASSGLTGRSEKLFF.

The V gene is TRBV18, the J gene TRBJ2-2; 7 nucleotides agree with TRBD1. J was trimmed by 5 bases and V by 0 bases; bases with no gene match: 9. Per germline, CDR1 KGHSH and CDR2 LQKENI. This CDR3 comprises 17 residues. The CDR3 spells CASSPPSGTEKTGELFF. The CDR3 bases are TGTGCCAGCTCACCACCGTCCGGGACAGAGAAGACCGGGGAGCTGTTTTTT.

The V gene is TRBV7-9, the J gene TRBJ2-7; 8 bases are a match to TRBD1. The CDR3 consists of 15 residues. The ends lost 6 bases at V and 3 bases at J; junction bases unmatched: 10. Germline CDR1 SEHNR, CDR2 FQNEAQ (reference sequence). The DNA for the CDR3 is TGTGCCAGCAGACCATCCGGGACAGGAAGCTACGAGCAGTACTTC. Amino acid sequence: CASRPSGTGSYEQYF.

This chain joins TRBV10-3 and TRBJ2-7; D may be TRBD1 (5 bases). Deletions cut 10 bases from V and 2 bases from J, with 12 bases between. CDR3 length: 12 residues. Germline V CDR1 and CDR2: ENHRY, SYGVKD. The DNA of the CDR3 is TGTGCCACGTCAGACAGTCCCTACGAGCAGTACTTC. It is translated as CATSDSPYEQYF.

The J gene is TRBJ1-2, the V gene TRBV12-5, with TRBD1 identical over 7 bases. The V and J ends lost 7 bases and 4 bases, in that order; junction bases with no gene match: 9. Germline V gene lookup returns CDR1 LGHNT and CDR2 FRNRAP. The CDR3 is made up of 14 amino acids. CDR3 region: CASVGYRGGYGYTF. The CDR3 DNA reads as TGTGCTAGTGTGGGCTACAGGGGTGGCTATGGCTACACCTTC.

The chain has TRBV28 and TRBJ2-1; TRBD1 agrees at 9 bases. The CDR3 is 16 amino acids. Looked up from germline, CDR1 is MDHEN and CDR2 is SYDVKM. V trimming: 3 bases; J trimming: 7 bases; junction bases outside the gene matches: 10. The CDR3 nucleotides read TGTGCCAGCAGTTTTGGGATACGGACAGGGGCGAATGAGCAGTTCTTC. Translation: CASSFGIRTGANEQFF. The complete variable domain, with remaining parts taken from reference TRBV28 and TRBJ2-1, reads DVKVTQSSRYLVKRTGEKVFLECVQDMDHENMFWYRQDPGLGLRLIYFSYDVKMKEKGDIPEGYSVSREKKERFSLILESASTNQTSMYLCASSFGIRTGANEQFFGPGTRLTVL.